The 7 T cell receptor beta chains below were found in one sample sequenced in a study of OX40 agonist ivuxolimab in advanced cancers. The repertoire was sequenced with immunoSEQ multiplex PCR; TCRdb's copy has only in-frame clones and lacks some. The repertoire includes approximately 60,000 clones, more than 65% of them detected once, and roughly 6.3% sits in the top ten. Sequencing used CD4+ or CD8+ T cells sorted from blood, obtained in a trial of the OX40 agonist ivuxolimab. The receptors come from an adult with an advanced solid tumor such as melanoma, head and neck, liver or kidney cancer.

There are a few counts of this clone. CDR3 nucleotides: TGTGCCAGTAGTCCCTTTGGTCGTGGTTTCAATGAGCAGTTCTTC. Residues: CASSPFGRGFNEQFF. The chain has TRBV19 and TRBJ2-1, with D hard to call. Germline V CDR1 and CDR2: LNHDA, SQIVND (reference sequence). Trimming took off 5 bases at V and 6 bases at J, with 17 bases between the two ends. The CDR3 has 15 amino acids.

The chain has TRBV29-1 and TRBJ2-1, with 10 bases lining up with TRBD2. The CDR3 consists of 16 residues. Unmatched junction bases numbered 13, after V lost 7 bases and J lost 4 bases. CDR1 SQVTM and CDR2 ANQGSEA come from the germline V gene. CDR3 sequence reads: CSGARRGLAEYNEQFF. The CDR3 nucleotides read TGCAGCGGGGCCCGCCGCGGACTAGCGGAGTACAATGAGCAGTTCTTC.

This clone was seen only a few times. The J gene is TRBJ2-7, the V gene TRBV10-2, with 12 bases lining up with TRBD2. CDR3 length equals 18 residues. Germline V gives CDR1 WSHSY, CDR2 SAAADI. With V trimmed by 6 bases and J by 2 bases, 14 bases remained unmatched. CDR3 in amino acids: CASRGLAGGQGVTYEQYF. In nucleotides, the CDR3 is TGCGCCAGCAGAGGGCTAGCGGGAGGGCAGGGGGTGACCTACGAGCAGTACTTC.

V is TRBV7-8 and J is TRBJ1-3; 7 bases match TRBD1. With 5 bases clipped from V and 1 base from J, the junction kept 8 bases outside the gene matches. Germline loops: CDR1 SGHVS, CDR2 FQNEAQ. The CDR3 totals 16 residues. The CDR3, as DNA: TGTGCCAGCAGCGTGAGGATCAGGGGGTCTGGAAACACCATATATTTT. It specifies CASSVRIRGSGNTIYF.

This chain uses TRBV18 with TRBJ2-5; 12 nucleotides match TRBD1. The CDR3 has 19 amino acids. Germline-derived CDR1 and CDR2 are KGHSH and LQKENI. Trimming removed 3 bases from V and 5 bases from J; junction bases left unmatched: 16. CDR3 sequence: CASSPPGGAGTGGVETQYF. As DNA, the CDR3 is TGTGCCAGCTCACCGCCTGGTGGGGCCGGGACAGGGGGCGTTGAGACCCAGTACTTC. Filled out from reference TRBV18 and TRBJ2-5, the complete variable domain reads NAGVMQNPRHLVRRRGQEARLRCSPMKGHSHVYWYRQLPEEGLKFMVYLQKENIIDESGMPKERFSAEFPKEGPSILRIQQVVRGDSAAYFCASSPPGGAGTGGVETQYFGPGTRLLVL.

This chain uses TRBV30 with TRBJ2-2; TRBD2 aligns across 10 bases. Germline V CDR1 and CDR2: GTSNPN, SVGIG (reference sequence). The CDR3 contains 13 residues. The junction had 3 bases not matched to a gene; V was cut back by 4 bases and J by 7 bases. The CDR3 reads CAWTRTSGGELFF. The CDR3 nucleotides read TGTGCCTGGACTCGGACTAGCGGCGGGGAGCTGTTTTTT.

The chain is built from TRBV2 and TRBJ1-2, with a weak D call TRBD1 (5 bases). Germline values: CDR1 SNHLY, CDR2 FYNNEI. Between the trimmed V and J ends, which lost 5 bases and 5 bases, there was a span of 18 bases. CDR3 length: 15 amino acids. For the CDR3, the DNA is TGTGCCAGCAGTATCAGGGATAGCAAGGGGTATGGCTACACCTTC. Translating it yields CASSIRDSKGYGYTF.